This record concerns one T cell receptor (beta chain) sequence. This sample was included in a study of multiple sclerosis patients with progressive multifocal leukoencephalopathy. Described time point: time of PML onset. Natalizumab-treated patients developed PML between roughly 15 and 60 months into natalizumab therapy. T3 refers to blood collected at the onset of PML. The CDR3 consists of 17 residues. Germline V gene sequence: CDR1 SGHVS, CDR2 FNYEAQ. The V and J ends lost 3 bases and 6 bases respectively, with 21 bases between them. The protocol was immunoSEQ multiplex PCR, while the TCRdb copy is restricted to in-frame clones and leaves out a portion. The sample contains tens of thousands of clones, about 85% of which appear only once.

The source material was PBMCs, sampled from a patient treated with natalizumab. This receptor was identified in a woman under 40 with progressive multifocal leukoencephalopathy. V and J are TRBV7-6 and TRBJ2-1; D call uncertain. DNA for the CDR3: TGTGCCAGCAGCTTGATATGGGGTGGTGTTCAATCCAATGAGCAGTTCTTC. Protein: CASSLIWGGVQSNEQFF. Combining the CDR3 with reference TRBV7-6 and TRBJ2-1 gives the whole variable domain GAGVSQSPRYKVTKRGQDVALRCDPISGHVSLYWYRQALGQGPEFLTYFNYEAQQDKSGLPNDRFSAERPEGSISTLTIQRTEQRDSAMYRCASSLIWGGVQSNEQFFGPGTRLTVL.